This record covers a single T cell receptor beta chain. This specimen belongs to a study of T cells after yellow fever vaccination. Each CDR3 protein is one row after TCRdb ran MiXCR on the 5' RACE reads. The table includes 150,000 to 200,000 distinct CDR3 sequences, roughly 9% detected once. The TCR sequence derives from a man between 18 and 29 years old who received the YFV17D yellow fever vaccine. The input for sequencing was CD8+ T cells sorted from PBMCs, taken 45 days after the yellow fever booster vaccination.

The CDR3 reads CASSFTGLAGTTDTQYF. CDR3 in DNA: TGCGCCAGCAGCTTTACGGGACTAGCGGGGACCACAGATACGCAGTATTTT. The J gene is TRBJ2-3, the V gene TRBV5-1, with 13 bases matching TRBD2. CDR1 SGHRS and CDR2 YFSETQ come from the germline V gene. V gave up 2 bases and J gave up 2 bases; unmatched junction bases: 5. The CDR3 totals 17 residues.